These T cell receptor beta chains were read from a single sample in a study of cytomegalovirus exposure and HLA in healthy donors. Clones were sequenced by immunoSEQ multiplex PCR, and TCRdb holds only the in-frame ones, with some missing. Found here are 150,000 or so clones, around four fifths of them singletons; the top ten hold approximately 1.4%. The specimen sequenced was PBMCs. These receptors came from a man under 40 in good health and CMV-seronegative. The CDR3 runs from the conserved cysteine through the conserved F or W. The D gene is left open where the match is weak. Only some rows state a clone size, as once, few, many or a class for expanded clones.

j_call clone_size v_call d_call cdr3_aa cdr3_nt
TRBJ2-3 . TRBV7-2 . CASSRTSKGDTQYF TGTGCCAGCAGCAGAACTAGCAAAGGAGATACGCAGTATTTT
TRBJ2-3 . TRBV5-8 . CASSPGVSPYTDTQYF TGTGCCAGCAGCCCAGGGGTCTCGCCTTACACAGATACGCAGTATTTT
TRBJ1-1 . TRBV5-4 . CASSLAGRNTEAFF TGTGCCAGCAGCTTGGCGGGGAGGAACACTGAAGCTTTCTTT
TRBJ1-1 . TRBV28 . CASKGVYEAFF TGTGCCTCCAAAGGGGTCTATGAAGCTTTCTTT
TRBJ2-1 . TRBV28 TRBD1 CASETGTETFLYNEQFF TGTGCCAGCGAGACGGGGACAGAAACTTTTCTTTACAATGAGCAGTTCTTC
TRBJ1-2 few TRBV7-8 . CASSPGGAGNGYTF TGTGCCAGCAGCCCTGGGGGGGCGGGGAATGGCTACACCTTC
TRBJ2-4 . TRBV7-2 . CASSLAGVPEYIQYF TGTGCCAGCAGCTTGGCAGGGGTCCCCGAGTACATTCAGTACTTC
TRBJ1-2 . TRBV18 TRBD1 CASSPGQGYGYTF TGTGCCAGCTCACCGGGACAGGGCTATGGCTACACCTTC
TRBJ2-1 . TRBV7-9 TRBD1 CASSLRQGGYNEQFF TGTGCCAGCAGCTTAAGACAGGGGGGTTACAATGAGCAGTTCTTC
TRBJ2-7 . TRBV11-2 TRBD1 CASSRTGVEQYF TGTGCCAGCAGCCGGACAGGGGTCGAGCAGTACTTC
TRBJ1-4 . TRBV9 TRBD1 CASSVAQGGRKLFF TGTGCCAGCAGCGTAGCGCAGGGGGGCCGAAAACTGTTTTTT
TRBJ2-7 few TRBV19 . CASSMGVRKSYEQYF TGTGCCAGTAGTATGGGAGTCAGAAAGAGTTACGAGCAGTACTTC
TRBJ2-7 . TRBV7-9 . CASSLGRSWAQYF TGTGCCAGCAGCTTAGGCCGGTCCTGGGCGCAGTACTTC
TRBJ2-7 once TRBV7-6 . CASSLLRGVEQYF TGTGCCAGCAGCTTATTAAGGGGCGTTGAGCAGTACTTC